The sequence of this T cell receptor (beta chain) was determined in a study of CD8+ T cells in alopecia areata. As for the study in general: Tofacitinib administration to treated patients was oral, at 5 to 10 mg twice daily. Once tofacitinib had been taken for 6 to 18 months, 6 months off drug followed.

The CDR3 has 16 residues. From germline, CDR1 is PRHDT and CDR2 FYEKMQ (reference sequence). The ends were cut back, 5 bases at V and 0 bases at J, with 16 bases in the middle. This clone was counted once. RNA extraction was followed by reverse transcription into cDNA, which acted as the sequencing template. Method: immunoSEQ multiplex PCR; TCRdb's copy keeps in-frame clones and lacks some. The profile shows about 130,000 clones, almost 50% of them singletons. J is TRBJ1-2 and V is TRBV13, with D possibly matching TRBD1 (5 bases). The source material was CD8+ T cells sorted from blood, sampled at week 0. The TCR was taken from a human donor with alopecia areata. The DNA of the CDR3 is TGTGCCAGCAGCGGAAACACAGGTCTCGCTAACTATGGCTACACCTTC. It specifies CASSGNTGLANYGYTF.